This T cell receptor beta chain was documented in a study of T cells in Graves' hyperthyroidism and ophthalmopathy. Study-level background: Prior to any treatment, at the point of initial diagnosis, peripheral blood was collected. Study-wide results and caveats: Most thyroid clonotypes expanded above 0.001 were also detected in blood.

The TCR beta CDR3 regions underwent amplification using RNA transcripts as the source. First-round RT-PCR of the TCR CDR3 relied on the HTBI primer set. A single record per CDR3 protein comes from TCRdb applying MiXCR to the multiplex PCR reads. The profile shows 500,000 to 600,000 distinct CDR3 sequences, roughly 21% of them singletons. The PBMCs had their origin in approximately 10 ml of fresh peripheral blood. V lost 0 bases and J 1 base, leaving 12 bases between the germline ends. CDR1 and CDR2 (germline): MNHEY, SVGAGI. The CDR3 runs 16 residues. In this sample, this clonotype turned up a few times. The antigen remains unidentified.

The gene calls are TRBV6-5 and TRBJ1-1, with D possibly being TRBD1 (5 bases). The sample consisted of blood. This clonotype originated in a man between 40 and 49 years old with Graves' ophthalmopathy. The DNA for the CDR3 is TGTGCCAGCAGTTACTCGAGTGCAGGGTCGAACACTGAAGCTTTCTTT. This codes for CASSYSSAGSNTEAFF.